A selection of T cell receptor beta chains follows, all from one sample in a study of T-cell memory formation after mild COVID-19. TCRdb reprocessed the 5' RACE reads with MiXCR, giving one entry per CDR3 protein. The sample holds 110,000 to 150,000 distinct CDR3 sequences, 20% to 25% seen once. Material: PBMCs or a T cell subset sorted from them (not recorded which). These receptors all stem from an adult woman who had mild COVID-19 (a few samples of this study predate the infection). Cell type and time point are not known. The conserved cysteine and the conserved F or W are not part of the CDR3 here.

TRBV2	TRBJ2-3	ASSDPFTDTQY
TRBV29-1	TRBJ1-5	SVEEEGVAQH
TRBV20-1	TRBJ2-4	SATEGFGAKNIQY
TRBV27	TRBJ2-7	ASSWGLGGEQY
TRBV20-1	TRBJ1-1	SARERDRLNTEAF
TRBV6-5	TRBJ2-3	ASSLTNPADTQY
TRBV29-1	TRBJ1-3	SVWTASGNTIY
TRBV5-1	TRBJ2-1	ASSQYRQGANEQF
TRBV5-4	TRBJ1-2	ASSADRGSSYGYT
TRBV24-1	TRBJ1-2	ATSKAGANYGYT
TRBV4-3	TRBJ1-4	ASSQDQGVGEKLF
TRBV20-1	TRBJ2-7	SAQEVGEQY
TRBV5-1	TRBJ2-7	ASSSQRDNHEQY
TRBV4-3	TRBJ1-1	ASSLNRGTEAF
TRBV20-1	TRBJ2-6	SARWDRGGSGANVLT
TRBV12-3/TRBV12-4	TRBJ1-2	ASSPSDREDYT
TRBV9	TRBJ2-3	ASSVGEGGSTDTQY
TRBV9	TRBJ2-2	ASSVPGQGASGELF
TRBV5-1	TRBJ2-3	ASSLDLTGAVDVTDTQY
TRBV7-9	TRBJ2-3	ASSPSGRATDTQY
TRBV4-1	TRBJ2-7	ASSHDRNSPYEQY
TRBV12-3/TRBV12-4	TRBJ2-1	ASSIIGLGNEQF
TRBV5-1	TRBJ2-2	ASSFPGRGENTGELF
TRBV12-3/TRBV12-4	TRBJ2-7	ASSGARAGGPSYEQY
TRBV6-6	TRBJ1-1	ASSYEGYDTEAF
TRBV27	TRBJ2-1	ASSFSRGPNEQF
TRBV6-5	TRBJ2-7	ASSSTGTSVSYEQY
TRBV9	TRBJ2-1	ASSTSGTTGNEQF
TRBV4-3	TRBJ2-2	ASSQGTVAGELF
TRBV7-8	TRBJ1-3	ASSLTSGDSGNTIY
TRBV5-1	TRBJ2-4	ASSLSENIQY
TRBV27	TRBJ2-1	ASSSRGNNEQF
TRBV4-3	TRBJ1-2	ASSQGRSIEGSDYGYT
TRBV7-6	TRBJ2-1	ASSLALAGFNEQF
TRBV7-9	TRBJ2-3	AIAGGPTDTQY
TRBV13	TRBJ1-6	ASSLGRRNNSPLH
TRBV4-2	TRBJ2-1	ASSQDASGRPYNEQF
TRBV27	TRBJ1-2	ASSSDRVTTHYGYT
TRBV7-2	TRBJ2-7	ASSPFFQGGVYEQY
TRBV5-1	TRBJ1-1	ASSWDDTEAF
TRBV4-2	TRBJ1-1	ASSQVIGTTEAF
TRBV12-3/TRBV12-4	TRBJ2-7	ASSFEVRRAGGSHEQY
TRBV7-8	TRBJ2-7	ASSLAEGHIYEQY
TRBV13	TRBJ1-2	ATTAPGGYGYT
TRBV3-1	TRBJ2-3	ASSQDFGLAGTDTQY
TRBV5-1	TRBJ2-5	ASSHEGGPGETQY
TRBV18	TRBJ2-7	ASSHRQGPTSYEQY
TRBV20-1	TRBJ1-2	SVPGQGFGYT
TRBV12-3/TRBV12-4	TRBJ1-2	ASSLSSEDYGYT
TRBV9	TRBJ2-7	ASSVDGTWGSYEQY
TRBV30	TRBJ2-5	AWRYFAGEETQY